This T cell receptor beta chain appears in the sequencing data of a study of beta chain features in type 1 diabetes. Study outcomes and limitations: Across all four CD4+ subsets, people with type 1 diabetes showed modestly shorter TCRB CDR3s. The study found fewer insertions and more deletions at VDJ junctions in type 1 diabetes patients. The study found that naive, central memory and Treg TCRB repertoires appeared more similar in patients than in healthy donors.

This clone occurred a few times. The target antigen is unknown. Expressed TCRB transcripts got sequenced, as all isolated RNA was reverse transcribed. Profiling relied on immunoSEQ multiplex PCR, and the TCRdb table lists in-frame clones only, not all of them. The table has some 280,000 clones, around an eighth seen once. The germline V gene has CDR1 MDHEN and CDR2 SYDVKM. The junction had 11 bases not matched to a gene; V was cut back by 4 bases and J by 0 bases. The CDR3 spans 20 residues. Sorting gave populations that all exceeded 95% purity. This sequence originates from a man in his thirties or forties with type 1 diabetes. The rearrangement uses TRBV28 and TRBJ2-1; TRBD2 matches 14 bases. Sample: naive CD4+ T cells from blood. The CDR3 DNA reads as TGTGCCAGCAGTTCGCCCCCGGGACTAGCGGGAGTATACTCCTACAATGAGCAGTTCTTC. This encodes CASSSPPGLAGVYSYNEQFF. Looking up the rest from reference TRBV28 and TRBJ2-1 gives the full variable domain: DVKVTQSSRYLVKRTGEKVFLECVQDMDHENMFWYRQDPGLGLRLIYFSYDVKMKEKGDIPEGYSVSREKKERFSLILESASTNQTSMYLCASSSPPGLAGVYSYNEQFFGPGTRLTVL.